This is a list of T cell receptor beta chains from one sample in a study of shared clonotypes between healthy human individuals. This table comes from immunoSEQ multiplex PCR, and its TCRdb copy is limited to in-frame clones, with some not included. The data contain over a million clones, roughly 95% of them singletons. Material: naive CD4+ T cells sorted from blood. The receptor set was obtained from a man under 40 in good health. Both conserved end residues are part of each CDR3. Fields, in order: V gene, clone size, D gene, J gene, CDR3 protein, CDR3 DNA. The D gene is left open where the match is weak. Clone size is shown for a subset of rows, as once, few, many or a class of expanded clone.

>TRBV4-3|NA|NA|TRBJ2-1
CASSRVIWDEQFF
TGCGCCAGCAGCCGGGTCATATGGGATGAGCAGTTCTTC
>TRBV30|NA|NA|TRBJ2-2
CAWSLLRQVRTGELFF
TGTGCCTGGAGTCTGCTTCGACAGGTCCGGACCGGGGAGCTGTTTTTT
>TRBV18|NA|TRBD1|TRBJ2-2
CASSQGQGDTGELFF
TGTGCCAGCTCACAAGGACAGGGAGACACCGGGGAGCTGTTTTTT
>TRBV7-2|NA|NA|TRBJ1-2
CASSLGRYGYTF
TGTGCCAGCAGCTTAGGACGGTATGGCTACACCTTC
>TRBV7-2|NA|NA|TRBJ1-4
CASSLDRATNEKLFF
TGTGCCAGCAGCTTGGACAGAGCAACTAATGAAAAACTGTTTTTT
>TRBV11-2|NA|NA|TRBJ1-2
CASNRDTYGYTF
TGTGCCAGCAACCGGGACACCTATGGCTACACCTTC
>TRBV6-1|NA|TRBD1|TRBJ1-1
CASSGLQGYTEAFF
TGTGCCAGCAGTGGACTACAGGGGTACACTGAAGCTTTCTTT
>TRBV5-1|NA|NA|TRBJ2-7
CASSLTQGSYEQYF
TGCGCCAGCAGCTTGACTCAGGGCTCCTACGAGCAGTACTTC
>TRBV7-9|once|NA|TRBJ1-1
CASSLGTTEAFF
TGCGCCAGCAGCTTGGGGACGACTGAAGCTTTCTTT
>TRBV7-9|NA|NA|TRBJ1-5
CASSPDTGPAQPQHF
TGTGCCAGCAGCCCAGACACAGGACCCGCTCAGCCCCAGCATTTT
>TRBV7-3|NA|TRBD1|TRBJ1-1
CASSLQGGMNTEAFF
TGTGCCAGCAGCTTGCAAGGGGGCATGAACACTGAAGCTTTCTTT
>TRBV5-4|NA|NA|TRBJ2-3
CASSPTGQRTDTQYF
TGTGCCAGCAGCCCCACCGGGCAGCGCACAGATACGCAGTATTTT
>TRBV28|NA|NA|TRBJ2-7
CASSVPPGSYEQYF
TGTGCCAGCAGTGTCCCCCCGGGCTCCTACGAGCAGTACTTC
>TRBV25-1|once|NA|TRBJ2-3
CASSVGGGVGDTQYF
TGTGCCAGCAGTGTTGGTGGGGGTGTCGGAGATACGCAGTATTTT
>TRBV4-1|NA|NA|TRBJ1-1
CASSQEHDTEAFF
TGCGCCAGCAGCCAGGAACACGACACTGAAGCTTTCTTT
>TRBV9|once|NA|TRBJ1-2
CASSVEVRGGGYTF
TGTGCCAGCAGCGTAGAGGTGAGGGGAGGCGGCTACACCTTC
>TRBV18|NA|NA|TRBJ2-7
CATEFGGTGEQYF
TGTGCCACCGAGTTCGGGGGAACCGGCGAGCAGTACTTC
>TRBV28|NA|TRBD1|TRBJ1-5
CASNRGDRAFNQPQHF
TGTGCCAGCAATCGGGGGGACAGGGCTTTCAATCAGCCCCAGCATTTT
>TRBV6-1|NA|NA|TRBJ2-3
CASSVLGGTDTQYF
TGTGCCAGCAGCGTCTTGGGAGGCACAGATACGCAGTATTTT
>TRBV2|NA|TRBD2|TRBJ2-5
CASRAGTIEETQYF
TGTGCCAGCAGGGCCGGGACTATCGAAGAGACCCAGTACTTC
>TRBV5-1|many|NA|TRBJ2-3
CASSLEGTDTQYF
TGCGCCAGCAGCTTGGAAGGCACAGATACGCAGTATTTT
>TRBV10-3|NA|NA|TRBJ2-7
CAISGTGPGEQYF
TGTGCCATCAGTGGAACAGGCCCTGGCGAGCAGTACTTC
>TRBV7-3|NA|NA|TRBJ2-2
CASSFSTRTTGELFF
TGTGCCAGCAGTTTCTCGACCCGGACCACCGGGGAGCTGTTTTTT
>TRBV14|NA|TRBD1|TRBJ2-7
CASSPQTGYHEQYF
TGTGCCAGCAGCCCACAGACAGGGTACCACGAGCAGTACTTC
>TRBV7-2|NA|NA|TRBJ2-7
CASSLGHPYEQYF
TGTGCCAGCAGCTTAGGGCACCCCTACGAGCAGTACTTC